This T cell receptor beta chain was profiled in a study of T-cell reconstitution after alpha-beta-depleted transplantation in children. Germline CDR1 reads SGHAT; CDR2 reads FQNNGV. This CDR3 spans 16 amino acids. V was clipped by 0 bases and J by 5 bases, with 14 bases between them. Many counts were recorded for this clonotype. Preparation of the TCRbeta library involved a method that used unique molecular identifiers. TCRdb re-analysed the PCR reads in MiXCR, keeping a single row per CDR3 protein. The table records some 200,000 distinct CDR3 sequences, approximately 15% of them present only once. The input for sequencing was PBMCs from the stem cell graft donor, taken from the stem cell graft. This sequence was found in a human donor who donated a stem cell graft to a child with acute lymphoblastic leukemia. V gene TRBV11-2 combines with J gene TRBJ1-3, with D perhaps TRBD1 (5 bases). The CDR3 sequence is CASSLDVDSRRNTIYF. DNA for the CDR3: TGTGCCAGCAGCTTAGACGTCGACAGTCGAAGAAACACCATATATTTT.